These 11 T cell receptor beta chains were sequenced from one sample in a study of T-cell memory formation after mild COVID-19. TCRdb re-analysed the 5' RACE reads in MiXCR, keeping a single row per CDR3 protein. In the table there are approximately 390,000 distinct CDR3 sequences, 15% to 20% of which are singletons. Sequencing used PBMCs or a T cell subset sorted from them (not recorded which). Receptors were obtained from a man between 18 and 35 years old who had mild COVID-19 (a few samples of this study predate the infection). Cell type and time point are not known.

This clonotype was counted ten times or more. The chain joins TRBV9 to TRBJ2-5, with TRBD2 matching 9 bases. The CDR3 has 15 amino acids. Looked up from germline, CDR1 is SGDLS and CDR2 is YYNGEE. The V gene end was trimmed by 5 bases and the J gene end by 9 bases; junction bases not matched to a gene: 14. DNA for the CDR3: TGTGCCAGCAGTCCGAGGAAGCGGGGGGTCTTGGCCCAGTACTTC. Translation: CASSPRKRGVLAQYF.

This clonotype has just a few counts. This chain joins TRBV5-1 and TRBJ1-2; possibly TRBD1 for D (5 bases). The CDR3 totals 13 residues. Per germline, CDR1 SGHRS and CDR2 YFSETQ. V lost 4 bases and J 4 bases, leaving 11 bases between the germline ends. CDR3 sequence reads: CASSLTDAYGYTF. DNA of the CDR3: TGCGCCAGCAGCCTGACAGATGCCTATGGCTACACCTTC.

This clonotype came up a few times. The chain employs TRBV7-2 and TRBJ1-5, with D uncertain. The CDR3 totals 15 residues. Between the trimmed V and J ends, which lost 5 bases and 7 bases, there was a span of 18 bases. Germline assignment: CDR1 SGHTA and CDR2 FQGNSA. The CDR3 sequence is CASSPQSGSGQPQHF. In nucleotides, the CDR3 is TGTGCCAGCAGCCCCCAATCAGGTAGTGGCCAGCCCCAGCATTTT.

The rearrangement uses TRBV4-1 and TRBJ2-5, with D possibly matching TRBD1 (6 bases). Trimming took off 1 base at V and 0 bases at J, with 18 bases between the two ends. The CDR3 runs to 18 residues. The germline CDR1 and CDR2 sequences are MGHRA and YSYEKL. CDR3 loop: CASSQAGRRTVHQETQYF. CDR3 DNA sequence: TGCGCCAGCAGCCAAGCAGGTCGCCGGACAGTACACCAAGAGACCCAGTACTTC.

Only a few counts were recorded for this clonotype. The DNA for the CDR3 is TGCAGTGCTAGAGCCAGGACTAGTCACAATGAGCAGTTCTTC. Its translation: CSARARTSHNEQFF. The chain carries TRBV20-1 and TRBJ2-1, with 7 bases matching TRBD2. The CDR3 totals 14 residues. V gave up 1 base and J gave up 5 bases; unmatched junction bases: 5. The germline V gene has CDR1 DFQATT and CDR2 SNEGSKA (reference sequence).

This clonotype has more than one count but fewer than ten. This chain connects TRBV6-2 or TRBV6-3 to TRBJ2-1, with D possibly matching TRBD1 (6 bases). The V gene's germline CDR1 is MNHEY and CDR2 SVGEGT. The CDR3 consists of 11 residues. V lost 5 bases and J lost 9, with 8 bases in between. The CDR3 DNA reads as TGTGCCAGCAGTCAGGGGACTGAGCAGTTCTTC. Its protein product is CASSQGTEQFF.

The chain employs TRBV3-1 and TRBJ2-3; D is uncertain. CDR3 length: 13 residues. Trimming pared 3 bases from V and 4 bases from J, leaving 8 bases between. CDR1 is LGHDT, CDR2 YNNKEL, per germline (reference sequence). The CDR3 sequence: CASSQYASDTQYF. In nucleotides, the CDR3 is TGTGCCAGCAGCCAGTACGCCTCAGATACGCAGTATTTT.

The sample holds a few counts of this clonotype. This rearrangement joins TRBV6-2 or TRBV6-3 to TRBJ2-1; no definite D call. Per germline, CDR1 MNHEY and CDR2 SVGEGT. V lost 1 base, J lost 3 bases, and 1 base lay in between. There are 12 residues in the CDR3. CDR3 protein: CASSYYYNEQFF. The CDR3 coding sequence is TGTGCCAGCAGTTACTACTACAATGAGCAGTTCTTC.

This clonotype was picked up a small number of times. The chain combines TRBV10-3 with TRBJ2-3; D remains unclear. This CDR3 comprises 14 residues. Trimming took off 5 bases at V and 6 bases at J, with 15 bases between the two ends. CDR1 and CDR2 (germline): ENHRY, SYGVKD. CDR3 DNA sequence: TGTGCCATCAGTACGGAAGCGAGAGTCGATACGCAGTATTTT. This encodes CAISTEARVDTQYF.

This clonotype was seen a few times. The chain joins TRBV18 to TRBJ1-5, with 8 nucleotides matching TRBD1. Germline V gene sequence: CDR1 KGHSH, CDR2 LQKENI. V was clipped by 2 bases and J by 1 base; unmatched bases: 4. CDR3 size: 16 residues. CDR3 protein: CASSPDRGWSNQPQHF. The CDR3 coding sequence is TGTGCCAGCTCACCAGACAGGGGTTGGAGCAATCAGCCCCAGCATTTT.

V usage is TRBV5-6 and J usage is TRBJ2-2; 7 bases fit TRBD2. The CDR3 is 15 amino acids. CDR1 is SGHDT and CDR2 is YYEEEE in the germline V gene. Trimming cost V 2 bases and J 4 bases; bases outside gene matches: 5. The DNA for the CDR3 is TGTGCCAGCAGCTTCATACCGGGGGGCACCGGGGAGCTGTTTTTT. Protein product: CASSFIPGGTGELFF.